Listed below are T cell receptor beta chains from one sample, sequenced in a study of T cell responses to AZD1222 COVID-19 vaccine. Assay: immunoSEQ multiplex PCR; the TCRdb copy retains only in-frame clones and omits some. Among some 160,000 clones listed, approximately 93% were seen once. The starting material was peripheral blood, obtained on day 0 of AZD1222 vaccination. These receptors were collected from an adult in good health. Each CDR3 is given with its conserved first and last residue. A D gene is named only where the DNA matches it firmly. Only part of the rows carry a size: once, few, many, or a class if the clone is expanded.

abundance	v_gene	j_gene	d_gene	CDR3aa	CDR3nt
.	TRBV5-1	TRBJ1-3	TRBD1	CASSRGTVENTIYF	TGCGCCAGCAGCCGAGGGACAGTAGAAAACACCATATATTTT
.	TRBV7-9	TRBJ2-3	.	CASSLGHLTDTQYF	TGTGCCAGCAGCCTCGGACACCTTACAGATACGCAGTATTTT
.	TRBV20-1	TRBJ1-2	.	CSARATSGYTF	TGCAGTGCTAGAGCGACGAGCGGCTACACCTTC
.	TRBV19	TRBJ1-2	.	CASSIFGGSNYGYTF	TGTGCCAGTAGTATCTTCGGGGGGAGTAACTATGGCTACACCTTC
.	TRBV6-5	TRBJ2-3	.	CASSYDTDTQYF	TGTGCCAGCAGTTACGACACGGATACGCAGTATTTT
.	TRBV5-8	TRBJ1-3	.	CASSLYSGNTIYF	TGTGCCAGCAGTCTCTACTCTGGAAACACCATATATTTT
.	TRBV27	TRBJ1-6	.	CASRQKPGSYNSPLHF	TGTGCCAGCAGACAGAAACCGGGATCATATAATTCACCCCTCCACTTT
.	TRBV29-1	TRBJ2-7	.	CSVAAPGGLDYDYEQYF	TGCAGCGTTGCGGCCCCGGGGGGCTTGGACTATGACTACGAGCAGTACTTC
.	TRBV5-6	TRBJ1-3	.	CASSSSDRASGNTIYF	TGTGCCAGCAGCTCTTCGGACAGAGCCTCTGGAAACACCATATATTTT
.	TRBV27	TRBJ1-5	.	CASSLLGPQPQHF	TGTGCCAGCAGTTTACTAGGGCCGCAGCCCCAGCATTTT
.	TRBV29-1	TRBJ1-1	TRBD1	CSVEDRDDRASYGEAFF	TGCAGCGTTGAAGATAGGGACGACAGGGCCAGTTATGGTGAAGCTTTCTTT
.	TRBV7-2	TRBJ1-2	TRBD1	CASSLVLTGAAYGYTF	TGTGCCAGCAGCTTAGTACTGACAGGGGCGGCCTATGGCTACACCTTC
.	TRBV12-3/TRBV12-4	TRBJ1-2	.	CASSNRPYGYTF	TGTGCCAGCAGTAACCGGCCCTATGGCTACACCTTC
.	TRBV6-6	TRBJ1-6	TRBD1	CASSLMTGGGLNSPLHF	TGTGCCAGCAGTCTTATGACAGGGGGGGGACTGAATTCACCCCTCCACTTT
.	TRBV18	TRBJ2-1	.	CASSLGWVLDGEQFF	TGTGCCAGCTCACTCGGATGGGTTCTCGACGGGGAGCAGTTCTTC
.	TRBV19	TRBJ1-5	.	CASEKGTVNQPQHF	TGTGCCAGCGAGAAAGGGACCGTGAATCAGCCCCAGCATTTT
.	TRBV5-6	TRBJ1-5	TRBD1	CASSLTGTGANQPQHF	TGTGCCAGCAGCTTAACCGGGACAGGGGCGAATCAGCCCCAGCATTTT
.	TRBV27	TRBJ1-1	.	CASSWGHLTEAFF	TGTGCCAGCAGTTGGGGGCACCTCACTGAAGCTTTCTTT
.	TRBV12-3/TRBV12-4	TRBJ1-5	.	CASRRGPEPQHF	TGTGCCAGCAGGCGAGGGCCGGAGCCCCAGCATTTT
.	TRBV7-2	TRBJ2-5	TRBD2	CASSLVGGLETQYF	TGTGCCAGCAGCTTAGTGGGGGGGTTGGAGACCCAGTACTTC
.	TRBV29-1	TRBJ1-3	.	CSVGEGQSSGNTIYF	TGCAGCGTTGGGGAGGGACAAAGCTCTGGAAACACCATATATTTT
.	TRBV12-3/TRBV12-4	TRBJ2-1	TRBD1	CASSHDRGAEQFF	TGTGCCAGCAGTCACGACAGGGGGGCTGAGCAGTTCTTC
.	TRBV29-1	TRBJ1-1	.	CSAYINPRGGLFMNTEAFF	TGCAGCGCATACATAAACCCCCGGGGGGGCCTCTTCATGAACACTGAAGCTTTCTTT
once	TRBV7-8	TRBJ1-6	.	CASSLEWSWDPLHF	TGTGCCAGCAGCTTAGAGTGGAGTTGGGATCCCCTCCACTTT
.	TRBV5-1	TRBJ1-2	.	CASSLSPGNYGYTF	TGCGCCAGCAGCCTATCGCCAGGCAACTATGGCTACACCTTC
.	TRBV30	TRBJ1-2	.	CAWSSPGVYGYTF	TGTGCCTGGAGTTCGCCCGGGGTCTATGGCTACACCTTC
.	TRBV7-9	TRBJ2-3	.	CATAVGSTDTQYF	TGTGCCACTGCTGTGGGAAGCACAGATACGCAGTATTTT
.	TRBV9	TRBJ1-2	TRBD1	CASSVGGGRNGYTF	TGTGCCAGCAGCGTAGGAGGGGGCAGAAATGGCTACACCTTC
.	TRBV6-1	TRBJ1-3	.	CASSEGRGEVTGWGYGNTIYF	TGTGCCAGCAGTGAAGGAAGGGGAGAGGTGACAGGCTGGGGCTATGGAAACACCATATATTTT
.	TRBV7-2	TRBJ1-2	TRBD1	CASSPQQGALYGYTF	TGTGCCAGCAGCCCTCAACAGGGGGCTCTCTATGGCTACACCTTC
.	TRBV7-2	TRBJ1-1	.	CASSLDGGLSFF	TGTGCCAGCAGCTTAGATGGAGGGTTGTCTTTCTTT
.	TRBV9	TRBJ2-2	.	CASTPRSDFYTGELFF	TGTGCCAGCACCCCAAGATCGGACTTTTACACCGGGGAGCTGTTTTTT
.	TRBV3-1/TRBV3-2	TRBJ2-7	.	CASSHFGNEQYF	TGTGCCAGCAGCCACTTCGGTAACGAGCAGTACTTC
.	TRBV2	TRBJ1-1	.	CASSVRGGETFF	TGTGCCAGCAGCGTGCGGGGAGGCGAAACTTTCTTT
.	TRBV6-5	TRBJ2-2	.	CASSSLKGRNTGELFF	TGTGCCAGCAGTTCCCTGAAGGGGCGGAACACCGGGGAGCTGTTTTTT
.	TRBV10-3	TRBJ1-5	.	CAAGRQPQHF	TGTGCCGCAGGACGGCAGCCCCAGCATTTT
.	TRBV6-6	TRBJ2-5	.	CASSYGGETQYF	TGTGCCAGCAGTTACGGGGGAGAGACCCAGTACTTC
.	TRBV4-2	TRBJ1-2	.	CASSEGLDPLGGYTF	TGTGCCAGCAGCGAGGGCCTGGACCCCCTGGGGGGCTACACCTTC
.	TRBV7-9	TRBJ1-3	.	CASSTRASSGNTIYF	TGTGCCAGCAGCACCAGGGCAAGCTCTGGAAACACCATATATTTT
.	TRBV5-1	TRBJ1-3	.	CASSLMFSGHSGNTIYF	TGCGCCAGCAGCTTGATGTTTTCAGGGCACTCTGGAAACACCATATATTTT
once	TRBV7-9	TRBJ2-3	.	CASSLGRSSTDTQYF	TGTGCCAGCAGCTTAGGGCGATCTAGCACAGATACGCAGTATTTT
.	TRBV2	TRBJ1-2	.	CASNAQSYGYTF	TGTGCCAGCAATGCACAGAGCTATGGCTACACCTTC
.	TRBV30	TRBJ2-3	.	CAWSSLGDTQYF	TGTGCCTGGAGCTCGTTGGGAGATACGCAGTATTTT
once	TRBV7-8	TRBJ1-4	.	CASSWAQGLGKLFF	TGTGCCAGCAGCTGGGCCCAGGGACTAGGAAAACTGTTTTTT
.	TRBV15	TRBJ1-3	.	CATSRVQRNTIYF	TGTGCCACCAGCAGAGTTCAGAGAAACACCATATATTTT
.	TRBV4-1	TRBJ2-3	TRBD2	CASSQETLRGGATDTQYF	TGCGCCAGCAGCCAAGAGACTCTTCGGGGGGGGGCCACAGATACGCAGTATTTT
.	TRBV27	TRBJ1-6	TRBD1	CASSFHQGEGNSPLHF	TGTGCCAGCAGTTTTCACCAGGGGGAAGGTAATTCACCCCTCCACTTT
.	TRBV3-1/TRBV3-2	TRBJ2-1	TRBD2	CASSQLAGGQGEQFF	TGTGCCAGCAGCCAACTAGCGGGGGGGCAGGGTGAGCAGTTCTTC
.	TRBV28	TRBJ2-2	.	CASSFAGTPLLGELFF	TGTGCCAGCAGTTTTGCCGGGACTCCACTGCTGGGGGAGCTGTTTTTT
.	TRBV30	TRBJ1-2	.	CASPAPTDRGYTF	TGTGCCTCCCCGGCACCGACAGATCGTGGCTACACCTTC
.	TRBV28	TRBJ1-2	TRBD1	CASIALGTGDGYTF	TGTGCCAGCATAGCTCTCGGGACAGGGGATGGCTACACCTTC
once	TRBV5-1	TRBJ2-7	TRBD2	CASSDTSGGPEQYF	TGCGCCAGCAGCGACACTAGCGGGGGCCCCGAGCAGTACTTC
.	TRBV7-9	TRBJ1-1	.	CASSLESLWGTEAFF	TGTGCCAGCAGCTTAGAATCTCTGTGGGGCACTGAAGCTTTCTTT
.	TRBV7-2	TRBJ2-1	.	CASSLDGLSRDEQFF	TGTGCCAGCAGCTTAGATGGCCTCTCGCGGGATGAGCAGTTCTTC